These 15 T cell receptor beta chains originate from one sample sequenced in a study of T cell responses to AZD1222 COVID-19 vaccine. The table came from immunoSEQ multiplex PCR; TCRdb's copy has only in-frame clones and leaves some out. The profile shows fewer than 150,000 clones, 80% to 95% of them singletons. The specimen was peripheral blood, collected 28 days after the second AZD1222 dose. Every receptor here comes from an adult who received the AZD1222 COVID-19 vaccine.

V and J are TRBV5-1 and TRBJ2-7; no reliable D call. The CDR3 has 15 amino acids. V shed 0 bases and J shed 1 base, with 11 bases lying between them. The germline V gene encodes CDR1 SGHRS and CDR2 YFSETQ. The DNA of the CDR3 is TGCGCCAGCAGCTTGGAGGTCGGCACGTCCTACGAGCAGTACTTC. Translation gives CASSLEVGTSYEQYF.

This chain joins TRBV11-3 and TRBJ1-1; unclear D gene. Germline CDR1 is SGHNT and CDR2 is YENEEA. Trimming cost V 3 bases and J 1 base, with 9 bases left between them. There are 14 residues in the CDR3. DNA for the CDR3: TGTGCCAGCAGCTTGAGACGGACGAACACTGAAGCTTTCTTT. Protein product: CASSLRRTNTEAFF.

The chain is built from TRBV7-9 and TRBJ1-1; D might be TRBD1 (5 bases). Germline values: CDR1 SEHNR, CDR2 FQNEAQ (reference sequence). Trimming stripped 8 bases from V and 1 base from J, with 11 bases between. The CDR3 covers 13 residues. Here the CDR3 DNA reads TGTGCCAGCCGGGGGGTAAGGAACACTGAAGCTTTCTTT. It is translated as CASRGVRNTEAFF.

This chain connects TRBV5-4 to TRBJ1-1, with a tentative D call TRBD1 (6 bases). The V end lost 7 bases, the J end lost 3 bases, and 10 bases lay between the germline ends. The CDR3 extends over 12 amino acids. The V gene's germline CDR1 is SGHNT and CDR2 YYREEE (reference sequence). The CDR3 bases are TGTGCCAGCCAGGGGCAATACACTGAAGCTTTCTTT. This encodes CASQGQYTEAFF.

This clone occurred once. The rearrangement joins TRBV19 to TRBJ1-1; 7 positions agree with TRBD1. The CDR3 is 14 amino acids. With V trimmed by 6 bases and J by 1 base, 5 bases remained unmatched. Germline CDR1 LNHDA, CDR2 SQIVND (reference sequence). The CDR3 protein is CASSVGGGNTEAFF. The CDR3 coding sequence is TGTGCCAGTAGCGTAGGGGGCGGGAACACTGAAGCTTTCTTT. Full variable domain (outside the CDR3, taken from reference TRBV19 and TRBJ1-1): DGGITQSPKYLFRKEGQNVTLSCEQNLNHDAMYWYRQDPGQGLRLIYYSQIVNDFQKGDIAEGYSVSREKKESFPLTVTSAQKNPTAFYLCASSVGGGNTEAFFGQGTRLTVV.

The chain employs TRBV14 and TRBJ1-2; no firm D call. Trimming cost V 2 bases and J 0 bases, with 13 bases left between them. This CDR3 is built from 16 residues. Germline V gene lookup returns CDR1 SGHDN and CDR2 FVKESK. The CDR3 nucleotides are TGTGCCAGCAGCCAAAACTATCCCTCTTCTAACTATGGCTACACCTTC. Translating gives CASSQNYPSSNYGYTF.

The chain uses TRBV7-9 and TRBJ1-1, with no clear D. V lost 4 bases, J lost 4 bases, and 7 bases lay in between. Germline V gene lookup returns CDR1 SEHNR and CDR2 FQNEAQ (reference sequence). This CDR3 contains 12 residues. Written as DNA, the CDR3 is TGTGCCAGCAGCTACGGGGTCACTGAAGCTTTCTTT. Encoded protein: CASSYGVTEAFF.

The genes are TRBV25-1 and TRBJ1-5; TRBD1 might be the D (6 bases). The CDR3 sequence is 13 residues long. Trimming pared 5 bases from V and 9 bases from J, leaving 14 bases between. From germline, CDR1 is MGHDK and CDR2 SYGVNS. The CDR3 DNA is TGTGCCAGCAGTTTACAGGGCGGGGGGCCCCAGCATTTT. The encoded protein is CASSLQGGGPQHF.

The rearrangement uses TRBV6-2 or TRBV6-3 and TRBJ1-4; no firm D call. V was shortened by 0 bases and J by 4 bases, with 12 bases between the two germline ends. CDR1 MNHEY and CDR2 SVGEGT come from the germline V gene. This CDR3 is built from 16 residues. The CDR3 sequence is CASSYSMWAINEKLFF. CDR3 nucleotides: TGTGCCAGCAGTTACTCGATGTGGGCGATTAATGAAAAACTGTTTTTT.

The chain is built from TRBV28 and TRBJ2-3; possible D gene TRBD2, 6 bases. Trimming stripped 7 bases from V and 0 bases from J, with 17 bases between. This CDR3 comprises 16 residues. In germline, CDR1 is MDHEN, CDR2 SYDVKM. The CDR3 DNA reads TGTGCCAGCACCACAGGAGGGGCACGGAGCACAGATACGCAGTATTTT. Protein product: CASTTGGARSTDTQYF.

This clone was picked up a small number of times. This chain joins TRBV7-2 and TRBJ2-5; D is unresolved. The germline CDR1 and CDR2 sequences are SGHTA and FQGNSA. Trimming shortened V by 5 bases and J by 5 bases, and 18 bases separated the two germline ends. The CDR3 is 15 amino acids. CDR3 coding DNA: TGTGCCAGCAGCCTCGTACTTAGCTATGGGGAGACCCAGTACTTC. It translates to CASSLVLSYGETQYF.

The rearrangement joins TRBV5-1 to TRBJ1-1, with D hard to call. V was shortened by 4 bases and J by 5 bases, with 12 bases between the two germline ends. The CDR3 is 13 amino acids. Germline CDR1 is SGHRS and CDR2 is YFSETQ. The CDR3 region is CASSAGGATEAFF. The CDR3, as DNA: TGCGCCAGCAGCGCAGGAGGAGCGACTGAAGCTTTCTTT.

CDR3: CASSYSEGNTEAFF. As DNA, the CDR3 is TGTGCCAGCAGTTACTCTGAGGGGAACACTGAAGCTTTCTTT. This sequence joins TRBV6-5 and TRBJ1-1; D gene ambiguous. V was trimmed by 0 bases and J by 1 base, leaving 6 bases between them. CDR1 is MNHEY and CDR2 is SVGAGI in the germline V gene. The CDR3 covers 14 residues.

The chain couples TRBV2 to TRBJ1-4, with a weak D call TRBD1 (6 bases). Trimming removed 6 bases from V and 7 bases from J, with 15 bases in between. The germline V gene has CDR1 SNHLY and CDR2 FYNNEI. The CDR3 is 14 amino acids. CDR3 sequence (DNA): TGTGCCAGCAGCTGGGTAGGGGGTAGTGAAAAACTGTTTTTT. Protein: CASSWVGGSEKLFF.

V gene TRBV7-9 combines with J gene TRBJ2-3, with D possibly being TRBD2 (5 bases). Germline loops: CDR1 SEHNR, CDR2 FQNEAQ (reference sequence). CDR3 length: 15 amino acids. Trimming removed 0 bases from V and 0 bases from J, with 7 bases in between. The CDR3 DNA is TGTGCCAGCAGCTTAGCTCCGGGGAGCACAGATACGCAGTATTTT. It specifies CASSLAPGSTDTQYF.